The rows below give T cell receptor beta chains drawn from one sample of a study of blood T cell repertoires in COVID-19. Assay: immunoSEQ multiplex PCR; the TCRdb copy retains only in-frame clones and omits some. The table records roughly 60,000 clones, about 79% of them present only once. The specimen was peripheral blood. The receptors derive from a woman aged 55 to 70 with acute or convalescent COVID-19. Each CDR3 is given with its conserved first and last residue. Each record gives: V gene, D gene, J gene, clone size, CDR3 protein, CDR3 DNA. A D gene is named only where the DNA matches it firmly. Rows may omit the clone size; those that give it use once, few, many or a size class.

TRBV7-9	TRBD1	TRBJ1-2	few	CASSWDSDSYGYTF	TGTGCCAGCAGCTGGGACAGCGACAGCTATGGCTACACCTTC
TRBV6-5	TRBD2	TRBJ2-1	NA	CASSLGGRYEQFF	TGTGCCAGCAGTCTCGGGGGGAGGTATGAGCAGTTCTTC
TRBV3-1/TRBV3-2	TRBD1	TRBJ1-1	NA	CASSQDLTGGTEAFF	TGTGCCAGCAGCCAAGATTTGACAGGGGGAACTGAAGCTTTCTTT
TRBV6-2/TRBV6-3	NA	TRBJ1-5	NA	CASSGATSNQPQHF	TGTGCCAGCAGTGGGGCAACTAGCAATCAGCCCCAGCATTTT
TRBV3-1/TRBV3-2	NA	TRBJ1-1	few	CASSQTGMNTEAFF	TGTGCCAGCAGCCAAACAGGGATGAACACTGAAGCTTTCTTT
TRBV3-1/TRBV3-2	TRBD2	TRBJ2-1	NA	CASSQGGGPYNEQFF	TGTGCCAGCAGCCAAGGCGGGGGGCCCTACAATGAGCAGTTCTTC
TRBV5-1	TRBD1	TRBJ1-4	NA	CASSTGTGLNEKLFF	TGCGCCAGCAGCACCGGGACAGGGCTTAATGAAAAACTGTTTTTT
TRBV5-6	TRBD1	TRBJ1-2	NA	CASSLGQGQRRGYTF	TGTGCCAGCAGCTTGGGACAGGGCCAACGGAGGGGCTACACCTTC
TRBV7-3	NA	TRBJ2-2	NA	CASSLGAGLVSGELFF	TGTGCCAGCAGCTTAGGTGCGGGACTCGTCAGTGGGGAGCTGTTTTTT
TRBV18	NA	TRBJ1-5	NA	CASSPDINQPQHF	TGTGCCAGCTCACCCGACATCAATCAGCCCCAGCATTTT
TRBV6-4	TRBD1	TRBJ1-1	NA	CASSRTGTGNTEAFF	TGTGCCAGCAGTCGCACCGGGACAGGGAACACTGAAGCTTTCTTT
TRBV24-1	NA	TRBJ2-7	once	CATSESYRAGEQYF	TGTGCCACCAGTGAGTCCTACAGGGCCGGGGAGCAGTACTTC
TRBV11-2	NA	TRBJ2-7	NA	CASILRGEQYF	TGTGCCAGCATTCTCCGGGGGGAGCAGTACTTC
TRBV5-1	NA	TRBJ2-3	NA	CASSVRGLETDTQYF	TGCGCCAGCAGCGTGAGAGGTTTAGAGACAGATACGCAGTATTTT
TRBV9	NA	TRBJ2-2	NA	CASNSGSSTGELFF	TGTGCCAGCAACTCAGGATCGAGTACCGGGGAGCTGTTTTTT
TRBV21-1	NA	TRBJ2-4	NA	CASSKDSLAKNIQYF	TGTGCCAGCAGCAAGGACAGTTTAGCCAAAAACATTCAGTACTTC
TRBV7-9	TRBD1	TRBJ2-7	once	CASSSRQGVHQESYEQYF	TGTGCCAGCAGTAGTAGACAGGGGGTACATCAAGAATCCTACGAGCAGTACTTC
TRBV5-6	NA	TRBJ1-2	NA	CASASGGAPLSGYTF	TGTGCCAGCGCCTCCGGGGGGGCGCCTCTATCTGGCTACACCTTC
TRBV6-5	NA	TRBJ1-2	NA	CASSYVAALGRGYTF	TGTGCCAGCAGTTACGTCGCGGCGTTGGGGAGAGGCTACACCTTC
TRBV3-1/TRBV3-2	NA	TRBJ1-2	NA	CASSLSTLGVTYGYTF	TGTGCCAGCAGCCTCTCGACCCTAGGTGTAACCTATGGCTACACCTTC
TRBV9	NA	TRBJ2-5	NA	CASSQQQGQETQYF	TGTGCCAGCAGCCAACAACAGGGACAAGAGACCCAGTACTTC
TRBV7-9	NA	TRBJ2-2	NA	CASSPDGFNEGGELFF	TGTGCCAGCAGCCCGGACGGGTTTAACGAGGGCGGGGAGCTGTTTTTT
TRBV15	TRBD1	TRBJ2-1	NA	CATSRSGTGVNEQFF	TGTGCCACCAGCAGATCCGGGACAGGGGTCAATGAGCAGTTCTTC
TRBV19	TRBD1	TRBJ1-2	NA	CASSTRDSRRYTF	TGTGCCAGTAGTACTCGGGACAGCCGTCGCTACACCTTC
TRBV4-1	TRBD1	TRBJ2-7	NA	CASSSSSRDRVRGTYEQYF	TGCGCCAGCAGCTCCTCGTCCCGGGACAGGGTTAGGGGAACCTACGAGCAGTACTTC
TRBV30	NA	TRBJ1-6	once	CAWSVLGGQNSPLHF	TGTGCCTGGAGTGTACTAGGCGGGCAAAATTCACCCCTCCACTTT
TRBV7-2	NA	TRBJ1-5	NA	CASSLGFGYSNQPQHF	TGTGCCAGCAGCTTAGGATTCGGGTATAGCAATCAGCCCCAGCATTTT
TRBV5-1	NA	TRBJ1-1	NA	CASSLVGAGFMNTEAFF	TGCGCCAGCAGCTTGGTAGGCGCAGGGTTCATGAACACTGAAGCTTTCTTT
TRBV7-9	TRBD2	TRBJ2-3	few	CASSAKGLGSTDTQYF	TGTGCCAGCAGCGCCAAGGGACTAGGGAGCACAGATACGCAGTATTTT
TRBV7-9	NA	TRBJ2-7	NA	CASSLGGTTYEQYF	TGTGCCAGCAGCTTAGGCGGTACCACCTACGAGCAGTACTTC
TRBV30	TRBD2	TRBJ2-5	NA	CAWRGLAGSLLNF	TGTGCCTGGAGGGGTCTAGCGGGGTCCCTTCTCAACTTC
TRBV7-9	TRBD1	TRBJ1-3	NA	CASSPSTGAGNTIYF	TGTGCCAGCAGCCCTAGTACAGGGGCTGGAAACACCATATATTTT
TRBV11-2	TRBD1	TRBJ1-2	few	CASSLDRRQGVGYTF	TGTGCCAGCAGCTTAGATCGCCGACAGGGGGTTGGCTACACCTTC
TRBV4-2	NA	TRBJ1-2	few	CASSGLGGEGYTF	TGTGCCAGCAGCGGCCTAGGGGGTGAGGGCTACACCTTC